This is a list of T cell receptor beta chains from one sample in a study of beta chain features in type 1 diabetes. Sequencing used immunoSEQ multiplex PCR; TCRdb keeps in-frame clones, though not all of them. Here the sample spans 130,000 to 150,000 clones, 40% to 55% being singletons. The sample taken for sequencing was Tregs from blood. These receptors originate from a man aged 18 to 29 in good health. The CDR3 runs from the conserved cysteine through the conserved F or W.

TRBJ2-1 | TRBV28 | CASSFSFSGPSVYNEQFF
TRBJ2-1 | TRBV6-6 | CASSYARTAGGDEQFF
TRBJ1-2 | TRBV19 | CASSLQGGSYGYTF
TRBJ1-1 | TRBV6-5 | CASSSSGRNTEAFF
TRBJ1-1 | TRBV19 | CASSIRIWAGMNTEAFF
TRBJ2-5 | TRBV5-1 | CASSLVDNQETQYF
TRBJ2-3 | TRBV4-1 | CASSQELADTQYF
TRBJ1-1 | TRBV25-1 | CASSLRDRSLAFF
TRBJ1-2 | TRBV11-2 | CASSLIKTGAGYTF
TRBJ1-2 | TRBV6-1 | CASSEAPGDGYTF
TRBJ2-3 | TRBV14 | CASSQGVATQYF
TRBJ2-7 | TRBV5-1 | CASSKPDYHDYEQYF
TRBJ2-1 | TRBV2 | CASGRGGSYNEQFF